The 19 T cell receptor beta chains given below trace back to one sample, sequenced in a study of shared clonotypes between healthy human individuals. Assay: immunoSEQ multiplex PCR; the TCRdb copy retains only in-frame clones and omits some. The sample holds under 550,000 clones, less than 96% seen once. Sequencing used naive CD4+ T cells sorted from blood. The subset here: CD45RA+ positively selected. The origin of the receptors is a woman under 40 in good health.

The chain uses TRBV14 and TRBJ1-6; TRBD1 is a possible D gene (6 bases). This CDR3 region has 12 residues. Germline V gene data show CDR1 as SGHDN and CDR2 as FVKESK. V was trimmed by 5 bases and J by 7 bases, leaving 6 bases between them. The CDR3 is CASSDRNSPLHF. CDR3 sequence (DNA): TGTGCCAGCAGCGACAGGAATTCACCCCTCCACTTT.

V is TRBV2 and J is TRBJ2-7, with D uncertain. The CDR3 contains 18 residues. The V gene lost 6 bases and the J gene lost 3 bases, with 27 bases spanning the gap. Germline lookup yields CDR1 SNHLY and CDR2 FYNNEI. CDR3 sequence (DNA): TGTGCCAGCAGGGCCCTTTATCTTATACCGAGTTCCAACTACGAGCAGTACTTC. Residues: CASRALYLIPSSNYEQYF.

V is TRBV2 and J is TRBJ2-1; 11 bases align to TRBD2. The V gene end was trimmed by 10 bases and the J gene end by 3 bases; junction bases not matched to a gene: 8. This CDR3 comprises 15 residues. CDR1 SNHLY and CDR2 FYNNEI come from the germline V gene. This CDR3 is CAIMGTSGRYNEQFF. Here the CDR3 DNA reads TGTGCCATCATGGGGACTAGCGGCCGCTACAATGAGCAGTTCTTC.

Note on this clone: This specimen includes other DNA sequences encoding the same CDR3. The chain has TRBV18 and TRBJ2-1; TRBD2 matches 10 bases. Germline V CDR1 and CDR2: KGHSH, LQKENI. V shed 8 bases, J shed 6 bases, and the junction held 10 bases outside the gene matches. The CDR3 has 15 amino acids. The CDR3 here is CASPRSAGGPNEQFF. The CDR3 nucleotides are TGTGCCAGCCCGCGCTCAGCGGGAGGGCCCAATGAGCAGTTCTTC. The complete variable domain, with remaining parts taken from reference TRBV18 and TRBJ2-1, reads NAGVMQNPRHLVRRRGQEARLRCSPMKGHSHVYWYRQLPEEGLKFMVYLQKENIIDESGMPKERFSAEFPKEGPSILRIQQVVRGDSAAYFCASPRSAGGPNEQFFGPGTRLTVL.

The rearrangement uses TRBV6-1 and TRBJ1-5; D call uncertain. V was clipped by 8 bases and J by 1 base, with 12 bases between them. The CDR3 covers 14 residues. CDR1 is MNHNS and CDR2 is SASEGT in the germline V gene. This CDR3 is CASRMTQSNQPQHF. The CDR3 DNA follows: TGTGCCAGCCGAATGACACAGAGCAATCAGCCCCAGCATTTT.

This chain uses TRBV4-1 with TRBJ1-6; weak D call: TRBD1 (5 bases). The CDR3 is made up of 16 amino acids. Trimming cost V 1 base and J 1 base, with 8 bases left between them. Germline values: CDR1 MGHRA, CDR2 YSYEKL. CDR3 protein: CASSQGGGSYNSPLHF. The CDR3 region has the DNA TGCGCCAGCAGCCAAGGGGGGGGTTCCTATAATTCACCCCTCCACTTT.

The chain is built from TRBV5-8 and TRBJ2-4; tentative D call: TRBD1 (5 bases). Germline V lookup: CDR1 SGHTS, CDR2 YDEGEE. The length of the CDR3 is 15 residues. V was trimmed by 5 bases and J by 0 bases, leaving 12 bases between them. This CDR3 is CASSYDRLAKNIQYF. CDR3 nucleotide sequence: TGTGCCAGCAGTTATGACAGATTAGCCAAAAACATTCAGTACTTC. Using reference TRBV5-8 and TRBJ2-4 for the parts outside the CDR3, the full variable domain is EAGVTQSPTHLIKTRGQQATLRCSPISGHTSVYWYQQALGLGLQFLLWYDEGEERNRGNFPPRFSGRQFPNYSSELNVNALELEDSALYLCASSYDRLAKNIQYFGAGTRLSVL.

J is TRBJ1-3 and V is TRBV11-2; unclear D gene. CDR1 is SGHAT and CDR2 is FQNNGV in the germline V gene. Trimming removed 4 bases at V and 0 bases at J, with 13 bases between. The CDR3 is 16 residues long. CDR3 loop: CASSSYFGVSGNTIYF. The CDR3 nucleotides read TGTGCCAGCAGCTCCTATTTTGGAGTCTCTGGAAACACCATATATTTT.

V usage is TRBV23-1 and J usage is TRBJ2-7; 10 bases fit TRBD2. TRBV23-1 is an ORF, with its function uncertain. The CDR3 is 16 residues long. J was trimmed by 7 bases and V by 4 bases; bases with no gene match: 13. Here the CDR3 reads CASSLRGASGSYEQYF. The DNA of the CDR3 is TGCGCCAGCAGTCTTCGGGGGGCTAGCGGGAGTTATGAGCAGTACTTC.

CDR3 DNA sequence: TGTGCCAGCAGCCAAGGGACTGGGGTAGCGGGAGTCAATGAGCAGTTCTTC. Its protein is CASSQGTGVAGVNEQFF. The rearrangement joins TRBV4-2 to TRBJ2-1; 9 bases line up with TRBD2. J lost 6 bases, V lost 1 base, and 10 bases had no gene match. Germline CDR1 LGHNA, CDR2 YNFKEQ. The CDR3 totals 17 residues.

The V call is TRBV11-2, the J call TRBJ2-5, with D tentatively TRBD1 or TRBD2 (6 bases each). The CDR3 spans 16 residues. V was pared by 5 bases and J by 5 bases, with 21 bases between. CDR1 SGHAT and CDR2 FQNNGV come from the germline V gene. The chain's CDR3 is CASSPKQGRREETQYF. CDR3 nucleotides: TGTGCCAGCAGCCCCAAGCAGGGGCGGAGGGAGGAGACCCAGTACTTC.

The CDR3 DNA is TGTGCCAGCATTACCCCCCACGAGCAGTACTTC. Encoded protein: CASITPHEQYF. The chain uses TRBV6-1 and TRBJ2-7, with D unclear. The germline V and J ends were trimmed by 7 bases and 5 bases, with 9 bases remaining between them. Germline V gene sequence: CDR1 MNHNS, CDR2 SASEGT. This CDR3 contains 11 residues.

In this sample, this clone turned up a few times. The CDR3 sequence is CASSLDLYEQYF. The CDR3 DNA reads as TGCGCCAGCAGCTTGGATCTGTACGAGCAGTACTTC. The V gene is TRBV5-1, the J gene TRBJ2-7; D ambiguous. The CDR3 contains 12 residues. CDR1 and CDR2 from the germline V gene are SGHRS and YFSETQ. V was clipped by 0 bases and J by 4 bases, with 5 bases between them.

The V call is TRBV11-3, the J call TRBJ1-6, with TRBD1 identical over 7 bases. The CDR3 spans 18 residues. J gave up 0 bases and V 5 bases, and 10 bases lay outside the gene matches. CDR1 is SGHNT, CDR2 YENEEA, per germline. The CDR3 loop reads CASSPAGTESSYNSPLHF. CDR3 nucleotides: TGTGCCAGCAGCCCAGCCGGGACAGAGAGCTCCTATAATTCACCCCTCCACTTT. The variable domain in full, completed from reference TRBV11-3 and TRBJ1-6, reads EAGVVQSPRYKIIEKKQPVAFWCNPISGHNTLYWYLQNLGQGPELLIRYENEEAVDDSQLPKDRFSAERLKGVDSTLKIQPAELGDSAVYLCASSPAGTESSYNSPLHFGNGTRLTVT.

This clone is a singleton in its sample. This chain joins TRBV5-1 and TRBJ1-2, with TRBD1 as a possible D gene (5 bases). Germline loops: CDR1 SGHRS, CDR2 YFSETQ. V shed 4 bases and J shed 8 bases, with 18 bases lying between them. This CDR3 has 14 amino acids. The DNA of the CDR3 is TGCGCCAGCAGCCTAGGCCGGGGGATCTCCGGCTACACCTTC. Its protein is CASSLGRGISGYTF.

The CDR3 sequence: CASSEARGSGYTF. The CDR3 nucleotides are TGTGCCAGCAGTGAAGCGAGAGGGTCCGGCTACACCTTC. The chain links TRBV6-1 to TRBJ1-2; D unclear. Germline CDR1 reads MNHNS; CDR2 reads SASEGT. CDR3 length equals 13 residues. The V gene lost 0 bases and the J gene lost 8 bases, with 10 bases spanning the gap.

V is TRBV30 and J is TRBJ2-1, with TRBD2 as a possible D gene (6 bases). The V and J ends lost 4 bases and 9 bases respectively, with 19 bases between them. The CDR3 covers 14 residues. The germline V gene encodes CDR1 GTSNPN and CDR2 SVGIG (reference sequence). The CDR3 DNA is TGTGCCTGGAAGAGTTTGCGGGGACGACGTGAGCAGTTCTTC. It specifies CAWKSLRGRREQFF.

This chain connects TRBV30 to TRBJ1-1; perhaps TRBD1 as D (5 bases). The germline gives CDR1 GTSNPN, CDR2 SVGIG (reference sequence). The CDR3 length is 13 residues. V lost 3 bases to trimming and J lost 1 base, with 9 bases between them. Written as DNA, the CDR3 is TGTGCCTGGAGGGGTCAGGGGAACACTGAAGCTTTCTTT. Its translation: CAWRGQGNTEAFF.

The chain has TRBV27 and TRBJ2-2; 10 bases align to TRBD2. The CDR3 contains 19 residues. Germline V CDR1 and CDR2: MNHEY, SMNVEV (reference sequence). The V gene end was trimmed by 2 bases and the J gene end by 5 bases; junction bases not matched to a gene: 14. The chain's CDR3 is CASSLGSGLAGEGTGELFF. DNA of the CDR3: TGTGCCAGCAGTTTAGGGTCCGGGCTAGCGGGAGAGGGGACCGGGGAGCTGTTTTTT.